This TCR beta chain originates from a study of blood T cell repertoires in COVID-19. Study as a whole: Samples taken during acute and convalescent COVID-19 were collected in the United States, Italy and Spain. PBMCs, B-cell-depleted T cells, or T cells provided the cDNA or gDNA that made up the material.

This clone showed up just once. In the original analysis: By means of reference gene primer amplification, nucleated cell counts were estimated. The table came from immunoSEQ multiplex PCR; TCRdb's copy has only in-frame clones and leaves some out. The V and J calls and clone size were taken over from that table, and D and trimming were inferred from the DNA. The data show more than 60,000 clones, approximately 92% seen once. Looked up from germline, CDR1 is MNHEY and CDR2 is SVGAGI. V was pared by 4 bases and J by 5 bases, with 0 bases of the junction left unmatched. The CDR3 totals 13 residues. The material sequenced was peripheral blood. The receptor comes from a human donor in a cohort sampled during active COVID-19. The V call is TRBV6-5, the J call TRBJ1-5; TRBD1 matches at 9 bases. The CDR3 sequence is CASSWTGDQPQHF. The CDR3 bases are TGTGCCAGCAGTTGGACAGGGGATCAGCCCCAGCATTTT.